This T cell receptor beta chain was profiled in a study of cytomegalovirus exposure and HLA in healthy donors. Study summary: There were around 390 genotyped donors. Of these, 75% to 90% fell in the genetic ancestry cluster associated with self-reported Caucasian donors.

13 Jbeta primers and 60 Vbeta primers were used for the PCR. The data were produced by immunoSEQ multiplex PCR, yet TCRdb's version contains in-frame clones alone and is incomplete. This sample carries about 88,000 clones, 85% to 90% of them seen once, and the ten largest clones take approximately 2.3%. Germline V CDR1 and CDR2: KGHSH, LQKENI. The V end was cut by 3 bases, the J end by 5 bases, with 9 bases between. This CDR3 comprises 13 residues. The receptor was isolated from a man aged 18 to 29 in good health and CMV-seronegative. Source material: PBMCs. V gene TRBV18 combines with J gene TRBJ2-3; possible D gene TRBD2, 6 bases. The CDR3 protein is CASSPGGQDTQYF. The CDR3 nucleotides read TGTGCCAGCTCACCGGGGGGTCAAGATACGCAGTATTTT.